This T cell receptor (beta chain) was observed in a study of T cell responses to AZD1222 COVID-19 vaccine. At the level of the study: Investigators merged groups given second doses at roughly 4 or roughly 12 weeks. Study results and caveats: The breadth and depth of Spike-specific TCRs increased once two AZD1222 doses had been given. Donors, mostly white British, included more females; clonal diversity was possibly underestimated. Repertoire sampling occurred only after the peak T cell response.

Germline CDR1 reads MDHEN; CDR2 reads SYDVKM. The CDR3 has 16 residues. V was shortened by 5 bases and J by 0 bases, with 17 bases between the two germline ends. For this clone: Its antigen is still unknown.

The assay was immunoSEQ multiplex PCR, and TCRdb's table has in-frame clones only and misses some. The data contain 120,000 to 150,000 clones, 88% of them singletons. The TCR was taken from an adult in good health. The chain couples TRBV28 to TRBJ2-7, with a tentative D call TRBD2 (5 bases). This specimen consisted of peripheral blood, obtained on day 0 of AZD1222 vaccination. This CDR3 is CASSPTGYRDSYEQYF. CDR3 bases: TGTGCCAGCAGTCCGACCGGCTACCGGGACTCCTACGAGCAGTACTTC.